This TCR beta chain originates from a study of technical replicates of blood from a few donors. Germline CDR1 and CDR2: ENHRY and SYGVKD. The junction had 5 bases not matched to a gene; V was cut back by 4 bases and J by 0 bases. CDR3 length equals 15 residues. Data came from immunoSEQ multiplex PCR; TCRdb stores just in-frame clones and leaves some out. The repertoire consists of about 69,000 clones, with approximately 88% occurring once and the leading ten covering approximately 5%. This receptor was identified in a human donor in good health. Some clones in this sample may be carry-over from other donors' samples. Sequenced input: PBMCs. V and J are TRBV10-3 and TRBJ1-2; 7 bases map to TRBD1. The chain's CDR3 is CAISGTTGTNYGYTF. CDR3 bases: TGTGCCATCAGTGGTACGACAGGGACTAACTATGGCTACACCTTC.